Here is one TCR beta chain with its context. Its specificity is unknown. TCRdb derives one entry per CDR3 protein from the 5' RACE reads, leaving out DNA. The sample has over 100,000 distinct CDR3 sequences. The data derive from a study of monozygotic twins with inflammatory bowel disease. After skipping T cell sorting, the authors isolated total RNA from whole blood. Per the germline V gene, CDR1 is DFQATT and CDR2 is SNEGSKA (reference sequence). The length of the CDR3 is 11 residues. Overall study results and limits: Clonotypes shared with others were fewer in IBD patients than in healthy twins, especially with disease activity.

The rearrangement uses TRBV20-1 and TRBJ2-1; without DNA, the TCRdb call of TRBD2 cannot be checked. The sequencing input was blood. The clonotype comes from a human donor with ulcerative colitis or Crohn's disease, or a healthy co-twin of an affected twin (not recorded which). CDR3 sequence reads: CSAEPLSQQFF.